These T cell receptor beta chains were read from a single sample in a study of blood T cell repertoires in COVID-19. Generated by immunoSEQ multiplex PCR, the TCRdb table keeps only in-frame clones and is missing some. The table shows 250,000 or so clones, with about 86% occurring only once. What was sequenced was peripheral blood. The receptors stem from a man between 60 and 75 years old with acute or convalescent COVID-19. Both conserved end residues are part of each CDR3. Fields, in order: V gene, D gene, clone size, J gene, CDR3 DNA, CDR3 protein. D genes are given only for firm matches. The listing skips clone size in some rows; elsewhere it reads once, few, many or a size class.

v_call: TRBV30
d_call: TRBD2
clone_size: .
j_call: TRBJ2-5
cdr3_nt: TGTGCCTGGGGGAAGCTAGCGGGAGTAGTCCAAGAGACCCAGTACTTC
cdr3_aa: CAWGKLAGVVQETQYF

v_call: TRBV5-6
d_call: TRBD2
clone_size: once
j_call: TRBJ2-5
cdr3_nt: TGTGCCAGCACCGGGAGGACCGGAAGACAAGAGACCCAGTACTTC
cdr3_aa: CASTGRTGRQETQYF

v_call: TRBV28
d_call: .
clone_size: .
j_call: TRBJ2-7
cdr3_nt: TGTGCCAGCAGTCCCCGGGAGTCAGGCGAGCAGTACTTC
cdr3_aa: CASSPRESGEQYF

v_call: TRBV18
d_call: .
clone_size: .
j_call: TRBJ1-2
cdr3_nt: TGTGCCAGCTCAAGAGACAGCAACTATGGCTACACCTTC
cdr3_aa: CASSRDSNYGYTF

v_call: TRBV9
d_call: TRBD2
clone_size: .
j_call: TRBJ2-7
cdr3_nt: TGTGCCAGCAGCGCCTCCGGGACTAAGATGAACGAGCAGTACTTC
cdr3_aa: CASSASGTKMNEQYF

v_call: TRBV7-3
d_call: .
clone_size: .
j_call: TRBJ2-2
cdr3_nt: TGTGCCAGCAGCGCTACTAGAGGAGGCACCGGGGAGCTGTTTTTT
cdr3_aa: CASSATRGGTGELFF

v_call: TRBV9
d_call: .
clone_size: .
j_call: TRBJ2-1
cdr3_nt: TGTGCCAGCAGCAACCCGACAGGTGAGAGCTCCTACAATGAGCAGTTCTTC
cdr3_aa: CASSNPTGESSYNEQFF

v_call: TRBV20-1
d_call: .
clone_size: .
j_call: TRBJ1-1
cdr3_nt: TGCAGTGCCAGTCGGGGGACTGAAGCTTTCTTT
cdr3_aa: CSASRGTEAFF

v_call: TRBV7-3
d_call: .
clone_size: .
j_call: TRBJ1-1
cdr3_nt: TGTGCCAGCAGCTTAATGGCAGGGGCTAACACTGAAGCTTTCTTT
cdr3_aa: CASSLMAGANTEAFF

v_call: TRBV30
d_call: .
clone_size: .
j_call: TRBJ1-2
cdr3_nt: TGTGCCTGGAGGGGGCCAGGGCCGGGCTACACCTTC
cdr3_aa: CAWRGPGPGYTF

v_call: TRBV2
d_call: TRBD1
clone_size: .
j_call: TRBJ1-5
cdr3_nt: TGTGCCAGCAGTTGGGACAGTAGCAATCAGCCCCAGCATTTT
cdr3_aa: CASSWDSSNQPQHF

v_call: TRBV9
d_call: .
clone_size: .
j_call: TRBJ2-5
cdr3_nt: TGTGCCAGCACCCGGGGAGGTTCTGGAGAGACCCAGTACTTC
cdr3_aa: CASTRGGSGETQYF

v_call: TRBV7-3
d_call: .
clone_size: .
j_call: TRBJ1-1
cdr3_nt: TGTGCCAGCAGCTCAGACAGCCAGAACACTGAAGCTTTCTTT
cdr3_aa: CASSSDSQNTEAFF

v_call: TRBV5-1
d_call: .
clone_size: .
j_call: TRBJ1-1
cdr3_nt: TGCGCCAGCAGCTTGGGGCAGGAGAACACTGAAGCTTTCTTT
cdr3_aa: CASSLGQENTEAFF

v_call: TRBV5-1
d_call: .
clone_size: few
j_call: TRBJ1-4
cdr3_nt: TGCGCCAGCAGGGAGGCGGCTAATGAAAAACTGTTTTTT
cdr3_aa: CASREAANEKLFF

v_call: TRBV19
d_call: TRBD1
clone_size: .
j_call: TRBJ1-2
cdr3_nt: TGTGCCAGTGGACAGGGGCGATACTATGGCTACACCTTC
cdr3_aa: CASGQGRYYGYTF

v_call: TRBV4-1
d_call: TRBD1
clone_size: .
j_call: TRBJ1-1
cdr3_nt: TGCGCCAGCAGCCAAGAATGGGCAGGGGGCGCTTTTAACACTGAAGCTTTCTTT
cdr3_aa: CASSQEWAGGAFNTEAFF

v_call: TRBV6-4
d_call: TRBD1
clone_size: .
j_call: TRBJ2-1
cdr3_nt: TGTGCCAGCAGCCGGACAGGGTACCATGAGCAGTTCTTC
cdr3_aa: CASSRTGYHEQFF